This T cell receptor beta chain was captured by sequencing in a study of T cell responses to AZD1222 COVID-19 vaccine. TCRdb keeps only in-frame clones here, not all; method: immunoSEQ multiplex PCR. The sample yields more than 100,000 clones, roughly 88% seen once. Sequences were derived from peripheral blood, sampled on day 0 of AZD1222 vaccination. This receptor was obtained from an adult in good health.

CDR3 loop: CASSYEKTSSGTDTQYF. The CDR3 nucleotides are TGTGCCAGCAGTTACGAAAAAACTAGCTCTGGCACAGATACGCAGTATTTT. The chain employs TRBV6-2 or TRBV6-3 and TRBJ2-3, with D tentatively TRBD2 (6 bases). Germline loops: CDR1 MNHEY, CDR2 SVGEGT. The V end lost 2 bases, the J end lost 1 base, and 16 bases lay between the germline ends. This CDR3 has 17 residues.